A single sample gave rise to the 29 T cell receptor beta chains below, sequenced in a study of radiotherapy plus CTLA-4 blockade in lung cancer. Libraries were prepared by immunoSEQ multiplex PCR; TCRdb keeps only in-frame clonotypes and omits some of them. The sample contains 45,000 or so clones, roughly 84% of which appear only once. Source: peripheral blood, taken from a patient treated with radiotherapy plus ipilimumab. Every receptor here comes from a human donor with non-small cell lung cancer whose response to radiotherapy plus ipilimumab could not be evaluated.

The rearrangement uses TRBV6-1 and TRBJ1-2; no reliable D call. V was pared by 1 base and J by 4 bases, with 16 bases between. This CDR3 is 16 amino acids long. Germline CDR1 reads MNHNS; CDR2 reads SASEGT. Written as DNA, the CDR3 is TGTGCCAGCAGTGAAGTGAGCGGACGAGGAGGCTATGGCTACACCTTC. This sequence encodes CASSEVSGRGGYGYTF.

In nucleotides, the CDR3 is TGTGCCAGCAGTCCGGGACAGGGGACCGCCTCCTACGAGCAGTACTTC. Protein: CASSPGQGTASYEQYF. The chain combines TRBV27 with TRBJ2-5, with TRBD1 identical over 10 bases. The DNA end is more similar to TRBJ2-7, so the J call may be wrong. CDR1 MNHEY and CDR2 SMNVEV come from the germline V gene (reference sequence). This CDR3 has 16 residues.

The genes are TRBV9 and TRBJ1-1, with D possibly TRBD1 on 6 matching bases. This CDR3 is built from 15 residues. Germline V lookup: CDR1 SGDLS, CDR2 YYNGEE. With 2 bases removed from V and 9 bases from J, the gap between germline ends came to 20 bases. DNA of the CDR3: TGTGCCAGCAGCGTTGATTTAAGGGGGGGATCCCAAGCTTTCTTT. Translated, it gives CASSVDLRGGSQAFF.

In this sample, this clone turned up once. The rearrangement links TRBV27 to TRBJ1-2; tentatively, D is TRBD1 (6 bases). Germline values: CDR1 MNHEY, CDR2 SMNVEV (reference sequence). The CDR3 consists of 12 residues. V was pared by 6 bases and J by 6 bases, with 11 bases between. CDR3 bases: TGTGCCAGCAGGCGGGGGCCGGATGGCTACACCTTC. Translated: CASRRGPDGYTF.

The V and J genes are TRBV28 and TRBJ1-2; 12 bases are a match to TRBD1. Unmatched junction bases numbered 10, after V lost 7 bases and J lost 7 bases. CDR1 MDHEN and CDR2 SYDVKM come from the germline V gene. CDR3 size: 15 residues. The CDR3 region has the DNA TGTGCCAGCATTTTTCGGGACAGGGGGCGAGGTGGCTACACCTTC. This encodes CASIFRDRGRGGYTF.

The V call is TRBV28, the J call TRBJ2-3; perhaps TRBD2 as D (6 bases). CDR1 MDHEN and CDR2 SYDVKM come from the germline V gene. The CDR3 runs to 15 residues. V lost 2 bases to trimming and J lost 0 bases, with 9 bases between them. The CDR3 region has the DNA TGTGCCAGCAGTTTACTCGGGGGAAGCACAGATACGCAGTATTTT. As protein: CASSLLGGSTDTQYF.

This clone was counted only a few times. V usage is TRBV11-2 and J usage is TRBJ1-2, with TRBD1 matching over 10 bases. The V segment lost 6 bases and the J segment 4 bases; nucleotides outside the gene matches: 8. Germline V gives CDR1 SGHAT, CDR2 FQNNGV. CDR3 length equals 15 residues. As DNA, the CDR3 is TGTGCCAGCAGGGCCGCCGGGACAGGGGTCTATGGCTACACCTTC. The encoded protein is CASRAAGTGVYGYTF.

This CDR3 is CASSSITGGDQPQHF. CDR3 nucleotide sequence: TGTGCCAGCTCGTCGATTACAGGGGGCGATCAGCCCCAGCATTTT. The chain combines TRBV18 with TRBJ1-5; 9 positions match TRBD1. The CDR3 is 15 residues long. The ends lost 6 bases at V and 5 bases at J; junction bases unmatched: 8. The germline gives CDR1 KGHSH, CDR2 LQKENI.

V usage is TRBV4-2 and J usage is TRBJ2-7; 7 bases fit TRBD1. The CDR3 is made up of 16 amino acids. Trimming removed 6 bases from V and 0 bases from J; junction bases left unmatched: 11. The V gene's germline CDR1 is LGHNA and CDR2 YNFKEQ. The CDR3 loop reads CASSRTGVESSYEQYF. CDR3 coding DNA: TGTGCCAGCAGTCGAACAGGGGTTGAGAGCTCCTACGAGCAGTACTTC.

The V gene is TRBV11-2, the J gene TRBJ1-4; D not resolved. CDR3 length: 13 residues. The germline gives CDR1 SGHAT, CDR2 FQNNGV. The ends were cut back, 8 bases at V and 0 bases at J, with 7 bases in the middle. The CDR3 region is CASREATNEKLFF. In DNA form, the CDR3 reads TGTGCCAGCCGGGAGGCAACTAATGAAAAACTGTTTTTT.

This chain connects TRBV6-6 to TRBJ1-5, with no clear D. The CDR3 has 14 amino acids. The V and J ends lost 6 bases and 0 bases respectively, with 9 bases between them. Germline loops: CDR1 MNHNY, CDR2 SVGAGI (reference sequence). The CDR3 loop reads CASRKPGSNQPQHF. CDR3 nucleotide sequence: TGTGCCAGCAGAAAACCCGGTAGCAATCAGCCCCAGCATTTT.

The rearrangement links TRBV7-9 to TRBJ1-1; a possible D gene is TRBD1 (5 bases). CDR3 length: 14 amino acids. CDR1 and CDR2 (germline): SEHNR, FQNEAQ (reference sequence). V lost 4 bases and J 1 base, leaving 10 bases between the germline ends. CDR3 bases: TGTGCCAGCAGCTCTGGGGCGGAGAACACTGAAGCTTTCTTT. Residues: CASSSGAENTEAFF.

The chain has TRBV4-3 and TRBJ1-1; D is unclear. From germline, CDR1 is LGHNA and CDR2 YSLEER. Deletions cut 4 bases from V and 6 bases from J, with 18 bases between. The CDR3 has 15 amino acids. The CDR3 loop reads CASSLTWDREAEAFF. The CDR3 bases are TGCGCCAGCAGCCTCACGTGGGATAGGGAGGCTGAAGCTTTCTTT.

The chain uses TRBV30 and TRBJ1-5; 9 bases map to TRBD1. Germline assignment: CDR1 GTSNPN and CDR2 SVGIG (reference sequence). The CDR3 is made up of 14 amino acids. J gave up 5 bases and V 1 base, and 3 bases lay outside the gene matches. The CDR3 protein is CAWSGQGGYQPQHF. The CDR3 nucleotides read TGTGCCTGGAGTGGACAGGGGGGATATCAGCCCCAGCATTTT.

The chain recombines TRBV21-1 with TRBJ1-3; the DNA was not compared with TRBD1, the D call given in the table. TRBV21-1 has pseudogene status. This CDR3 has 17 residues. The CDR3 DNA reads TGTGCCAGCAGCAAAGAGAAGTACAGGAACTCTGGAAACACCATATATTTT. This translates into CASSKEKYRNSGNTIYF.

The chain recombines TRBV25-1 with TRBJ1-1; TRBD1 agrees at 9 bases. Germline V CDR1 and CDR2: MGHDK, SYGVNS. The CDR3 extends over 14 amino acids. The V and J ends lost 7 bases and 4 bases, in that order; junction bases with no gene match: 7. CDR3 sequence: CASTDRDRVTEAFF. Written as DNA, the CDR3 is TGTGCCAGCACCGACCGGGACAGGGTCACTGAAGCTTTCTTT. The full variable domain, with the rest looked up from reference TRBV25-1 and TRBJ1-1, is EADIYQTPRYLVIGTGKKITLECSQTMGHDKMYWYQQDPGMELHLIHYSYGVNSTEKGDLSSESTVSRIRTEHFPLTLESARPSHTSQYLCASTDRDRVTEAFFGQGTRLTVV.

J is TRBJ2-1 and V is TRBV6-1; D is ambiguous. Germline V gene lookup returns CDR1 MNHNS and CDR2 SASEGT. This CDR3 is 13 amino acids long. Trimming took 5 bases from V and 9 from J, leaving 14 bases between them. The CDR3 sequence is CASSPDWRSEQFF. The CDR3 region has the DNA TGTGCCAGCAGTCCTGACTGGCGTAGTGAGCAGTTCTTC.

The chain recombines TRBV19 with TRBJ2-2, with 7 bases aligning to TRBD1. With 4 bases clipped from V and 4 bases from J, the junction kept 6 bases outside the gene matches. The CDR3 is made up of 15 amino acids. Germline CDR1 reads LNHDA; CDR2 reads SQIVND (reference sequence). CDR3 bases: TGTGCCAGTAGTAGCAGGGCAGGGGGCACCGGGGAGCTGTTTTTT. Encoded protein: CASSSRAGGTGELFF.

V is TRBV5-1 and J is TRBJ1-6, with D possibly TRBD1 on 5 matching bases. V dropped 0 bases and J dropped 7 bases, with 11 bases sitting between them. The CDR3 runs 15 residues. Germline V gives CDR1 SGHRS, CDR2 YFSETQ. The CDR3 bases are TGCGCCAGCAGCTTGGGGAGGGGAGGAAATTCACCCCTCCACTTT. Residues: CASSLGRGGNSPLHF.

The DNA for the CDR3 is TGTGCCAGCAGGTCCGGGACAGGGGGCCACAATGAGCAGTTCTTC. Its protein is CASRSGTGGHNEQFF. V usage is TRBV28 and J usage is TRBJ2-1; the match to TRBD1 covers 12 bases. V gave up 6 bases and J gave up 5 bases; unmatched junction bases: 5. The CDR3 contains 15 residues. Germline CDR1 reads MDHEN; CDR2 reads SYDVKM. The whole variable domain, remainder taken from reference TRBV28 and TRBJ2-1, is DVKVTQSSRYLVKRTGEKVFLECVQDMDHENMFWYRQDPGLGLRLIYFSYDVKMKEKGDIPEGYSVSREKKERFSLILESASTNQTSMYLCASRSGTGGHNEQFFGPGTRLTVL.

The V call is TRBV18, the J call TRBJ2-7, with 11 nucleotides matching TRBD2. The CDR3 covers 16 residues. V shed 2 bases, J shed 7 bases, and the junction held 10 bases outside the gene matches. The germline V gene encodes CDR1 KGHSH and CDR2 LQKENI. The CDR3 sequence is CASSPGGTSGPREQYF. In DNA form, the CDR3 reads TGTGCCAGCTCACCAGGGGGGACTAGCGGCCCCCGGGAGCAGTACTTC.

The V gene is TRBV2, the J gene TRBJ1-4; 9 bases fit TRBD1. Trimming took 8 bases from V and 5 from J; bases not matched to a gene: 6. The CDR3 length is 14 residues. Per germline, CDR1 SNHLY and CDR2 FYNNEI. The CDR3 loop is CASLTGGSNEKLFF. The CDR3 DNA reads TGTGCCAGCCTGACAGGGGGGTCGAATGAAAAACTGTTTTTT. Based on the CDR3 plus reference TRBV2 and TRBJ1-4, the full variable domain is EPEVTQTPSHQVTQMGQEVILRCVPISNHLYFYWYRQILGQKVEFLVSFYNNEISEKSEIFDDQFSVERPDGSNFTLKIRSTKLEDSAMYFCASLTGGSNEKLFFGSGTQLSVL.

The CDR3 sequence is CASSLSLAGGRETQYF. CDR3 bases: TGTGCCAGCAGTTTATCGCTAGCGGGAGGACGGGAGACCCAGTACTTC. The chain has TRBV27 and TRBJ2-5; 11 nucleotides align to TRBD2. CDR3 length: 16 amino acids. The germline CDR1 and CDR2 sequences are MNHEY and SMNVEV (reference sequence). With 0 bases clipped from V and 5 bases from J, the junction kept 5 bases outside the gene matches.

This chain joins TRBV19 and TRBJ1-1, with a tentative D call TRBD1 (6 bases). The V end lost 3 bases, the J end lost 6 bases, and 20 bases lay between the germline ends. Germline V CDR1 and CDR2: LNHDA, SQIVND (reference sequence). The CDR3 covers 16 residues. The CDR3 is CASSIRGTGDLAEAFF. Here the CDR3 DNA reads TGTGCCAGTAGTATTAGGGGGACCGGGGACCTCGCTGAAGCTTTCTTT.

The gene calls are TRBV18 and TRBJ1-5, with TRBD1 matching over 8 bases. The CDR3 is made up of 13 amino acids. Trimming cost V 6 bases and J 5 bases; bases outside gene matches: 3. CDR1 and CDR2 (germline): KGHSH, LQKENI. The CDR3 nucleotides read TGTGCCAGCTCGCAGGGGGCCGATCAGCCCCAGCATTTT. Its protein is CASSQGADQPQHF.

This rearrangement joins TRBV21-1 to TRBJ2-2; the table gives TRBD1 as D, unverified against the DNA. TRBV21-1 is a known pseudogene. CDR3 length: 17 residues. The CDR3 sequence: CAPTPDRPSSNTGELFF. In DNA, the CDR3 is TGTGCCCCAACCCCTGACAGGCCTTCCTCGAACACCGGGGAGCTGTTTTTT.

The CDR3 nucleotides read TGTGCCAGCAGCTTAGATCAAGTAGCAGATACGCAGTATTTT. This gives the protein CASSLDQVADTQYF. This chain uses TRBV11-2 with TRBJ2-3; the D is unclear. The CDR3 spans 14 residues. V gave up 0 bases and J gave up 4 bases, with 8 bases separating them. Germline CDR1 and CDR2: SGHAT and FQNNGV.

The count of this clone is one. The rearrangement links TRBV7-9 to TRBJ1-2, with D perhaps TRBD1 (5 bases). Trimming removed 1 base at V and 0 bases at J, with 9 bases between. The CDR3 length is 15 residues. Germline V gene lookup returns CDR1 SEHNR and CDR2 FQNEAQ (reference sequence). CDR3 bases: TGTGCCAGCAGCTTAGGCGGGGGATCTAACTATGGCTACACCTTC. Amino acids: CASSLGGGSNYGYTF.

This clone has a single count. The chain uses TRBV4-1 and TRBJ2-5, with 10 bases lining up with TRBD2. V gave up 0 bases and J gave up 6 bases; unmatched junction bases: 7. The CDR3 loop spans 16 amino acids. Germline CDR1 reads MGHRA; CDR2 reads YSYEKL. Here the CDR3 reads CASSQDVAGGRKTQYF. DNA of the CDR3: TGCGCCAGCAGCCAAGACGTAGCGGGGGGCCGTAAGACCCAGTACTTC.